The present TCR beta chain was sequenced within a study of cytomegalovirus exposure and HLA in healthy donors. This clone was seen a handful of times. Primers included in the PCR were 60 Vbeta and 13 Jbeta primers. TCRdb's table, derived via immunoSEQ multiplex PCR, lists solely in-frame clones and lacks some. The profile shows some 71,000 clones, 65% to 75% of them singletons. The CDR3 runs to 13 residues. Germline V gives CDR1 GTSNPN, CDR2 SVGIG (reference sequence). Trimming cost V 3 bases and J 8 bases, with 14 bases left between them. This TCR was recovered from a man in his forties in good health and CMV-seropositive. J is TRBJ2-1 and V is TRBV30; a weak D match, TRBD1 (5 bases). The specimen was PBMCs. The CDR3 here is CAWSGRAVDEQFF. CDR3 sequence (DNA): TGTGCCTGGAGCGGCAGGGCGGTGGATGAGCAGTTCTTC.